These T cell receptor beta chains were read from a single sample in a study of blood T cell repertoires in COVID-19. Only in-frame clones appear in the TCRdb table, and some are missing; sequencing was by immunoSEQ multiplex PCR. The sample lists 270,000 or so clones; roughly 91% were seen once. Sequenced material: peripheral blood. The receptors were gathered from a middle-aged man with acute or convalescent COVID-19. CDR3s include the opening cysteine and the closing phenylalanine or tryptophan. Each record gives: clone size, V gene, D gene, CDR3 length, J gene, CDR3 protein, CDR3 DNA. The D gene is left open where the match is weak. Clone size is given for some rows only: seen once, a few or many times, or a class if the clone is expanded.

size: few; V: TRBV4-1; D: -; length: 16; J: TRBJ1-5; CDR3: CASSQDDRRGNQPQHF; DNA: TGCGCCAGCAGCCAAGATGACAGGCGGGGCAATCAGCCCCAGCATTTT
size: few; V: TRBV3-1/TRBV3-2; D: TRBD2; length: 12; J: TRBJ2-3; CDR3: CASSQVAGQQYF; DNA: TGTGCCAGCAGCCAAGTAGCGGGTCAACAGTATTTT
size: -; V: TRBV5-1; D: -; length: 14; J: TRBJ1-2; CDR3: CASSIDRPNYGYTF; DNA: TGCGCCAGCAGCATAGACAGACCAAACTATGGCTACACCTTC
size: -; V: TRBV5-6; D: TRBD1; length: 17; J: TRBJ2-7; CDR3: CASSSFKTGIYSYEQYF; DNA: TGTGCCAGCAGCTCTTTTAAGACAGGGATCTATTCCTACGAGCAGTACTTC
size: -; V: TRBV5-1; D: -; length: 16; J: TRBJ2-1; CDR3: CASSLAGQGKDNEQFF; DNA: TGCGCCAGCAGCTTGGCCGGCCAGGGGAAGGACAATGAGCAGTTCTTC
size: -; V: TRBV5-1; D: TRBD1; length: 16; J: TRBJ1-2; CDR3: CASSSHWTGSVYGYTF; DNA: TGCGCCAGCAGCTCCCATTGGACAGGGTCCGTCTATGGCTACACCTTC
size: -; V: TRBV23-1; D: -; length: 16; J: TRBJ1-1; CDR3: CASTSREGRPNTEAFF; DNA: TGCGCCAGCACCTCCCGGGAGGGCAGACCGAACACTGAAGCTTTCTTT
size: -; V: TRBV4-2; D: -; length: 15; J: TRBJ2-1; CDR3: CASSQVLSSYNEQFF; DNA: TGTGCCAGCAGCCAGGTATTGAGCTCCTACAATGAGCAGTTCTTC
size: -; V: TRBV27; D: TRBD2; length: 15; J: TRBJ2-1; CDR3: CASSRGTSSYNEQFF; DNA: TGTGCCAGCAGTAGGGGGACTAGTAGCTACAATGAGCAGTTCTTC
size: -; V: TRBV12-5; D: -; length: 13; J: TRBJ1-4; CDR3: CASGHGGGEKLFF; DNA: TGTGCTAGTGGCCATGGCGGAGGCGAAAAACTGTTTTTT
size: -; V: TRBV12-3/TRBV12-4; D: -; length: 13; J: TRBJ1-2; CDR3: CASTVRGLGGYTF; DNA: TGTGCCAGCACAGTCAGGGGTCTGGGTGGCTACACCTTC
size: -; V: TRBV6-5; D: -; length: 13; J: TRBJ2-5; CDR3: CASRRAEWETQYF; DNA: TGTGCCAGCAGGCGGGCGGAATGGGAGACCCAGTACTTC
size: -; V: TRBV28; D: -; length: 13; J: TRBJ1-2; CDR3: CASRTQIPYGYTF; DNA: TGTGCCAGCAGGACACAGATACCGTATGGCTACACCTTC
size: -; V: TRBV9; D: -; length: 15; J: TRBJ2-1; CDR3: CASADSGSSYNEQFF; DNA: TGTGCCAGCGCCGATAGCGGTTCCTCCTACAATGAGCAGTTCTTC
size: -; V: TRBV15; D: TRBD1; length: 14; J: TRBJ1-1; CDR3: CATSRVRGQTEAFF; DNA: TGTGCCACCAGCAGAGTGAGGGGGCAAACTGAAGCTTTCTTT
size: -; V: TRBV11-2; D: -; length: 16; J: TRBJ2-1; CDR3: CASSLIGQGSYNEQFF; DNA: TGTGCCAGCAGCTTAATTGGTCAGGGCTCCTACAATGAGCAGTTCTTC
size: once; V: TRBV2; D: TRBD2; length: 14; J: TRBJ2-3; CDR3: CASVSAGGTDTQYF; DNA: TGTGCCAGCGTCTCAGCGGGGGGAACAGATACGCAGTATTTT
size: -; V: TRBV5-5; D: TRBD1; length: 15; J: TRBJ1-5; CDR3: CASSLEGASNQPQHF; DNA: TGTGCCAGCAGCTTGGAGGGGGCGAGCAATCAGCCCCAGCATTTT
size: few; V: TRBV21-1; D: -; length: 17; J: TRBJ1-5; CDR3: CASSKEDIVNSNQPQHF; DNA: TGTGCCAGCAGCAAAGAGGACATCGTTAATAGCAATCAGCCCCAGCATTTT